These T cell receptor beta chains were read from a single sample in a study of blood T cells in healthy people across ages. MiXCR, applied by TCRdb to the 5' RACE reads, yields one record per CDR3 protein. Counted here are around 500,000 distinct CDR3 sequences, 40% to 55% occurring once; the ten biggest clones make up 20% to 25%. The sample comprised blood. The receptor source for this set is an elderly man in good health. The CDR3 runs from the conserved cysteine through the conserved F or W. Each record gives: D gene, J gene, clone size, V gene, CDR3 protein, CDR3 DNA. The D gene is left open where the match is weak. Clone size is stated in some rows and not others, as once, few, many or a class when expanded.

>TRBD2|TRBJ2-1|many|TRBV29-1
CSVVLLAGSVSNEQFF
TGCAGCGTTGTTCTGCTAGCGGGGTCTGTTTCCAATGAGCAGTTCTTC
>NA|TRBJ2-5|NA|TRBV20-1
CSAQTASEETQYF
TGCAGTGCTCAGACGGCTAGCGAAGAGACCCAGTACTTC
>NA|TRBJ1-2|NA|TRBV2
CASSEGIQAFYGYTF
TGTGCCAGCAGTGAAGGGATACAGGCTTTCTATGGCTACACCTTC
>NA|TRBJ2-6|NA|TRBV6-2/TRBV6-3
CASSYPRTGANVLTF
TGTGCCAGCAGTTACCCCAGGACTGGGGCCAACGTCCTGACTTTC
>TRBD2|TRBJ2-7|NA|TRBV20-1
CSACPPTSGAYEQYF
TGCAGTGCTTGCCCCCCGACTAGCGGGGCCTACGAGCAGTACTTC
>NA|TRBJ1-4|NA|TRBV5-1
CASSLNNEKLFF
TGCGCCAGCAGTTTGAATAATGAAAAACTGTTTTTT
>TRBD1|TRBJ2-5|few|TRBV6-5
CASSFLTGGMGETQYF
TGTGCCAGCAGCTTTCTCACAGGGGGCATGGGAGAGACCCAGTACTTC
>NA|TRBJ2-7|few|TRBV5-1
CASSLNQGSYEQYF
TGCGCCAGCAGCTTGAATCAGGGTTCGTACGAGCAGTACTTC
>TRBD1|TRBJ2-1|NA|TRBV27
CASTKTGQGARVTYNEQFF
TGTGCCAGCACCAAAACCGGACAGGGGGCGCGAGTAACCTACAATGAGCAGTTCTTC
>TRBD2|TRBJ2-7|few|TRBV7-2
CASSLPGRAVGEQYF
TGTGCCAGCAGCTTACCCGGGAGGGCCGTGGGTGAGCAGTACTTC
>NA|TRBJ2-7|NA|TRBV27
CASSFSLFYEQYF
TGTGCCAGCAGTTTCTCGCTCTTCTACGAGCAGTACTTC
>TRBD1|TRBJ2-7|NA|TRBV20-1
CSASLGQDLYEQYF
TGCAGTGCTAGTCTAGGACAGGATCTCTACGAGCAGTACTTC
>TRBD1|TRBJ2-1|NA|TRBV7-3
CASSLMGQGTEQFF
TGTGCCAGCAGCTTAATGGGACAGGGAACTGAGCAGTTCTTC
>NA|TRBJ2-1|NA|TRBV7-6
CASSFTGSRVDEQFF
TGTGCCAGCAGTTTCACGGGGTCCCGGGTGGATGAGCAGTTCTTC
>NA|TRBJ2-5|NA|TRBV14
CASSQVAGMAQYF
TGTGCCAGCAGCCAAGTAGCCGGTATGGCCCAGTACTTC
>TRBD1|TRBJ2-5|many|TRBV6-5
CASSYEGQGFVETQYF
TGTGCCAGCAGTTACGAGGGACAGGGATTTGTGGAGACCCAGTACTTC
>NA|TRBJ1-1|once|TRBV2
CASRLTAPNTEAFF
TGTGCCAGCAGATTGACAGCTCCGAACACTGAAGCTTTCTTT
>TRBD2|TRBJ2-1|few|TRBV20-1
CSAPGLASNNEQFF
TGCAGTGCCCCCGGACTAGCGAGCAACAATGAGCAGTTCTTC
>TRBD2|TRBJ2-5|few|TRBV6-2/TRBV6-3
CASSYSSVYGLAEETQYF
TGTGCCAGCAGTTACTCGAGCGTGTACGGACTAGCGGAAGAGACCCAGTACTTC
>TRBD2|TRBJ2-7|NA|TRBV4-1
CASSWGLADYNEQYF
TGCGCCAGCAGTTGGGGACTAGCGGACTACAATGAGCAGTACTTC
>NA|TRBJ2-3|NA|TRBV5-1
CAGSLERYTQYF
TGCGCCGGCAGCTTGGAGAGATATACGCAGTATTTT
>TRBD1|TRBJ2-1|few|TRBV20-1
CSANTGTGGNEQFF
TGCAGTGCCAACACCGGGACAGGGGGCAATGAGCAGTTCTTC
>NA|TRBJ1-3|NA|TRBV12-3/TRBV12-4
CASSFMAGSRPGNTIYF
TGTGCCAGCAGTTTCATGGCGGGGTCCCGTCCTGGAAACACCATATATTTT
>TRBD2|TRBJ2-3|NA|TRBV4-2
CASSQVPTLAGTTDTQYF
TGTGCCAGCAGCCAAGTACCTACTTTAGCGGGAACCACAGATACGCAGTATTTT
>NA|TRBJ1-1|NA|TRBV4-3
CASSQVGANTEAFF
TGCGCCAGCAGCCAAGTGGGGGCGAACACTGAAGCTTTCTTT
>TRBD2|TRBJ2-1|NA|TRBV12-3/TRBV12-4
CASSSSRLAGVHNEQFF
TGTGCCAGCAGTTCCTCCCGGTTAGCGGGAGTACACAATGAGCAGTTCTTC
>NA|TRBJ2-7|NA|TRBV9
CASSVRDDSYNEQYF
TGTGCCAGCAGCGTCCGGGACGACTCCTACAATGAGCAGTACTTC
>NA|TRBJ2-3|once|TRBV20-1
CSASSTTDTQYF
TGCAGTGCTTCAAGTACGACAGATACGCAGTATTTT
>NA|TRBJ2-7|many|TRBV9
CASSRSGFPYEQYF
TGTGCCAGCAGTCGATCAGGGTTTCCCTACGAGCAGTACTTC
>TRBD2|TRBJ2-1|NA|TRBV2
CASRAAGGHFGEQFF
TGTGCCAGCAGGGCAGCGGGGGGGCACTTCGGTGAGCAGTTCTTC
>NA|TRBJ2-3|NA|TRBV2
CASSARGRTDTQYF
TGTGCCAGCAGTGCTAGGGGCCGCACAGATACGCAGTATTTT
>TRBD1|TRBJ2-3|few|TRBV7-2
CASSFDRASTDTQYF
TGTGCCAGCAGCTTCGACAGGGCTAGCACAGATACGCAGTATTTT
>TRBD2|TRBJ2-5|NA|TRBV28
CASSKTSGMGETQYF
TGTGCCAGCAGTAAGACTAGCGGGATGGGGGAGACCCAGTACTTC
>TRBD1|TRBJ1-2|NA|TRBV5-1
CASSSRQGQGYTF
TGCGCCAGCAGCTCACGACAGGGGCAGGGCTACACCTTC
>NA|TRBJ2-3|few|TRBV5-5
CASSLTAGIDTQYF
TGTGCCAGCAGCCTGACAGCCGGTATAGATACGCAGTATTTT
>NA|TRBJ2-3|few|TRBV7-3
CASSLIGGSTDTQYF
TGTGCCAGCAGCTTAATAGGCGGGAGCACAGATACGCAGTATTTT
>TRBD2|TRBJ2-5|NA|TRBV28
CASETRTSGTRKQYF
TGTGCCAGCGAAACCAGGACTAGCGGGACGAGGAAGCAGTACTTC
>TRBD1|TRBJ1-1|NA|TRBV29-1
CSILGQRNTEAFF
TGCAGCATCTTGGGACAGCGGAACACTGAAGCTTTCTTT